This paragraph reports one TCR beta chain. This sample was included in a study of control samples from healthy donors and cancer patients. CDR1 KGHSH and CDR2 LQKENI come from the germline V gene. The CDR3 spans 15 residues. The V end was cut by 1 base, the J end by 5 bases, with 14 bases between. The protocol was immunoSEQ multiplex PCR, while the TCRdb copy is restricted to in-frame clones and leaves out a portion. Here the sample spans about 160,000 clones, 85% to 90% being singletons. The sequence derives from a man aged 30 to 45 in good health. Sequencing input: blood. The chain is built from TRBV18 and TRBJ1-1, with D uncertain. In nucleotides, the CDR3 is TGTGCCAGCTCACCACTTGCAGGTTCGGGGACTGAAGCTTTCTTT. Translation: CASSPLAGSGTEAFF.